These T cell receptor beta chains were read from a single sample in a study of identifying expanded T cells in peripheral blood. TCRdb keeps only in-frame clones here, not all; method: immunoSEQ multiplex PCR. The data hold fewer than 85,000 clones, with almost 85% observed a single time. Sequenced input: blood. Receptor source: a person aged 18 to 70 in good health. CDR3s leave out the opening cysteine and the closing phenylalanine or tryptophan. A D gene is named only where the DNA matches it firmly.

>TRBV30|TRBJ2-7|TRBD1
AWSTGQAKQY
>TRBV19|TRBJ2-3|NA
AKTEVGTDTQY
>TRBV15|TRBJ2-6|NA
ATSELDGANVLT
>TRBV10-1|TRBJ2-1|NA
ASSEDSEYNEQF
>TRBV19|TRBJ2-5|TRBD1
ASNRQGEKTQY
>TRBV19|TRBJ1-5|TRBD1
ASGDRANQPQH
>TRBV19|TRBJ2-3|TRBD2
ASSGRTHRLVTDTQY
>TRBV18|TRBJ2-7|TRBD1
ASSPRTGTGAHEQY
>TRBV2|TRBJ2-6|TRBD1
ASSTEDRGPGANVLT
>TRBV19|TRBJ1-1|TRBD1
ASSVLGGAGTEAF
>TRBV30|TRBJ1-2|TRBD1
ACIQGAQRGYT
>TRBV11-2|TRBJ2-7|NA
ASSLTTASYEQY
>TRBV25-1|TRBJ2-1|TRBD2
ASSDPSSGKINEQF
>TRBV10-3|TRBJ2-3|NA
AISESLSGFDTQY
>TRBV28|TRBJ1-5|NA
ASNVNSNQPQH
>TRBV15|TRBJ2-1|NA
ATSRGAGPSYNEQF
>TRBV28|TRBJ2-1|TRBD1
ASNGQATKNEQF
>TRBV19|TRBJ2-2|TRBD2
ASKRETNTGELF
>TRBV9|TRBJ2-1|TRBD2
ASSVVGLASNEQF
>TRBV29-1|TRBJ2-1|NA
SVGSGTTNEQF
>TRBV18|TRBJ2-2|NA
ASSPGRIGELF
>TRBV5-4|TRBJ1-2|NA
ASSLPNLDGYT
>TRBV30|TRBJ1-1|NA
AWSAGLEGVDTEAF
>TRBV9|TRBJ1-4|TRBD1
ASSWGQGTEKLF
>TRBV28|TRBJ2-7|TRBD1
ASRRTGTYEQY
>TRBV23-1|TRBJ1-1|NA
ASSPALPEAF
>TRBV5-6|TRBJ1-5|NA
ASSLAVGGDSGQPQH
>TRBV2|TRBJ2-4|TRBD1
ASSQEPGQALLLAKNIQY
>TRBV7-2|TRBJ2-3|NA
ASTTGYTDTQY
>TRBV27|TRBJ2-2|NA
ASCWGGPDTGELF
>TRBV11-1|TRBJ1-1|NA
ASSQHLNTEAF
>TRBV10-3|TRBJ2-3|TRBD2
AISESVRTSGSGTDTQY
>TRBV19|TRBJ2-1|NA
ASSEGRQF
>TRBV5-1|TRBJ2-5|NA
ASSGGGNQETQY
>TRBV27|TRBJ2-2|NA
ASIRVSTGELF
>TRBV10-3|TRBJ2-5|TRBD2
AIRVTSGNQETQY
>TRBV5-1|TRBJ2-2|NA
ASSLDRQMNTGELF
>TRBV4-2|TRBJ2-3|TRBD2
ASSQETPTPGLAGGGGTDTQY
>TRBV7-2|TRBJ1-3|NA
ASSLGQADSGNTIY